What follows is one T cell receptor (beta chain) and its context. Which antigen it targets is not known. No much larger clonotype is one base removed from it; base qualities were not supplied. During the collection period, no immune events, such as infections, were documented for the healthy donors. Healthy-donor blood repertoires served as a training cohort to calibrate time-dependent variance in a beta-binomial model of T-cell clone differential abundance. The training cohort was composed of some ten healthy donors, 3 female and 7 male. On average the donors were around 41 years old, and their ages spanned roughly 29 to 64 years. Whole blood was collected from each healthy donor at three time points spaced 2 to 3 weeks apart and obtained from a commercial supplier. Genomic DNA was extracted from unsorted whole blood for immunosequencing. The immunoSEQ Assay, which uses bias-controlled multiplex PCR amplification of genomic DNA, was used to profile TCRbeta CDR3 regions. The original methods were these. The absolute abundance of each unique TCRbeta CDR3 region was quantified after sequences were collapsed and filtered. Differential abundance was tested with two models: a binomial (Fisher-equivalent) model and a beta-binomial model that adds time-dependent variance fitted from healthy donors. Any clone with fewer than 5 combined templates was excluded, and a clone was called differentially abundant if its Benjamini-Hochberg FDR was below 0.01. In the beta-binomial model, variance was expressed as a function of the total template count across the two samples, in the form v = (b*log(k)+a)^2. Entries here come from immuneACCESS through TCRdb and include only in-frame sequences with V and J called. Some clones fail to appear in such tables; in the studies checked, an unresolved V gene covers under half of the shortfall, and the cause of the remainder is unknown. For V, J and clone size, that table is used; D and trimming come from the DNA. This sample has about 100,000 clones in its table, and around nine tenths of those were observed once. The ten top clones hold 5.5% of the sample.

The CDR3 contains 16 residues, cysteine and phenylalanine counted. The sequence is cut down to CDR3 DNA, 48 bases in frame from base 1. The germline V gene supplies CDR1 LGHNA and CDR2 YSLEER. V loses 0 bases of germline sequence and J loses 2 bases, and the interval between the two ends is 11 bases. The data derive from a study of identifying expanded T cells in peripheral blood (dated by TCRdb to about 2019). Some background on the complete study: Four technical replicates, made by sequencing separate aliquots from the same pool of genomic DNA, were compared pairwise. The full study reports these points: Both the number of clones called differentially abundant and the false-positive rate were significantly reduced by the beta-binomial model across all healthy-donor time intervals. The authors expected that biological variance in healthy repertoires might rise further over much longer intervals, such as months to years. Approximately 1.2 differentially abundant clones were flagged by the binomial model between technical replicates, whereas about 16 and 19 were flagged over around two weeks and four weeks, respectively. For all healthy donors, the variance in clone template counts between roughly 2-week samples rose significantly as total template count increased.

The origin of this receptor is a person aged 18-70 years in good health. This receptor chain uses TRBV4-3 and TRBJ1-3, and perhaps TRBD1 as D gene, on 5 matching bases. The source material was blood. The CDR3: CASSQDLAGTGNTIYF. The nucleotides read TGCGCCAGCAGCCAAGATCTGGCAGGGACTGGAAACACCATATATTTT.